This entry lists 18 T cell receptor beta chains sequenced from one sample in a study of regulatory T cells in long-lasting Graves disease. CDR3-region Arm-PCR and iRepertoire HTBI primers produced the TCR beta libraries. One entry per CDR3 protein results from TCRdb running MiXCR on the multiplex PCR reads. The sample includes hundreds of thousands of distinct CDR3 sequences, roughly 15% seen only once; the top ten take 15% to 20%. Time point: newly diagnosed GD, antithyroid drugs for less than 3 months. The TCR library was prepared using RNA isolated from PBMCs. The same sample was also used in a study of T cells in Graves' hyperthyroidism and ophthalmopathy.

The source was peripheral blood mononuclear cells (PBMCs), collected at new diagnosis, from a patient treated with antithyroid drugs. The receptors shown here come from a woman aged 25 to 39 with Graves disease.

The V call is TRBV28, the J call TRBJ1-5; 8 bases map to TRBD1. The CDR3 is 15 amino acids. J was trimmed by 5 bases and V by 4 bases; bases with no gene match: 7. Germline CDR1 and CDR2: MDHEN and SYDVKM. The CDR3 DNA reads as TGTGCCAGCAGTTGGGATGACAGGGGCGATCAGCCCCAGCATTTT. Protein product: CASSWDDRGDQPQHF. Full variable domain (missing parts from reference TRBV28 and TRBJ1-5): DVKVTQSSRYLVKRTGEKVFLECVQDMDHENMFWYRQDPGLGLRLIYFSYDVKMKEKGDIPEGYSVSREKKERFSLILESASTNQTSMYLCASSWDDRGDQPQHFGDGTRLSIL.

This clonotype was recorded many times. The chain employs TRBV11-1 and TRBJ2-7; D perhaps matches TRBD1 (6 bases). Between the trimmed V and J ends, which lost 0 bases and 2 bases, there was a span of 17 bases. Germline V gene data show CDR1 as SGHAT and CDR2 as FQDESV (reference sequence). CDR3 size: 17 residues. The CDR3, as DNA: TGTGCCAGCAGCTTAGCCGTGGACAGTGAGCGTCCCTACGAGCAGTACTTC. Its translation is CASSLAVDSERPYEQYF.

This clonotype was detected ten times or more. The rearrangement uses TRBV11-2 and TRBJ2-1; 7 bases are a match to TRBD1. Per the germline V gene, CDR1 is SGHAT and CDR2 is FQNNGV. J lost 13 bases, V lost 5 bases, and 5 bases had no gene match. The CDR3 is 11 residues long. The CDR3, as DNA: TGTGCCAGCAGCCAGGGGGTGGGCCAGTTCTTC. It translates to CASSQGVGQFF.

This clonotype appeared a few times. The chain is built from TRBV20-1 and TRBJ1-6, with D possibly being TRBD1 (5 bases). The CDR3 totals 16 residues. The V gene lost 0 bases and the J gene lost 5 bases, with 14 bases spanning the gap. Germline CDR1 reads DFQATT; CDR2 reads SNEGSKA (reference sequence). The CDR3: CSARDPGEMNNSPLHF. Written as DNA, the CDR3 is TGCAGTGCTAGAGATCCGGGGGAGATGAATAATTCACCCCTCCACTTT.

This clonotype has a count of ten or more. The rearrangement links TRBV20-1 to TRBJ2-1; 7 bases fit TRBD1. CDR1 is DFQATT and CDR2 is SNEGSKA in the germline V gene (reference sequence). The CDR3 has 15 amino acids. The V gene end was trimmed by 0 bases and the J gene end by 2 bases; junction bases not matched to a gene: 4. Here the CDR3 DNA reads TGCAGTGCTAGAGATCCAGGGGGACCCTACAATGAGCAGTTCTTC. Translation: CSARDPGGPYNEQFF.

This clonotype was counted at least ten times. The rearrangement uses TRBV30 and TRBJ1-2; D unresolved. Trimming pared 0 bases from V and 4 bases from J, leaving 9 bases between. In germline, CDR1 is GTSNPN, CDR2 SVGIG (reference sequence). CDR3 length: 13 amino acids. The CDR3 sequence is CAWSVATRYGYTF. CDR3 in DNA: TGTGCCTGGAGTGTGGCCACCCGCTATGGCTACACCTTC.

This clonotype showed up many times. The chain couples TRBV28 to TRBJ2-3; D is perhaps TRBD2 (5 bases). V lost 9 bases, J lost 5 bases, and 12 bases lay in between. This CDR3 region has 12 residues. Germline CDR1 MDHEN, CDR2 SYDVKM. The CDR3, as DNA: TGTGCCAGTCGGGAAGCTGTAGATACGCAGTATTTT. Protein: CASREAVDTQYF.

This clonotype was picked up a small number of times. The chain carries TRBV5-4 and TRBJ2-5, with a possible D match to TRBD2 (5 bases). CDR3 size: 15 residues. With 4 bases removed from V and 5 bases from J, the gap between germline ends came to 18 bases. The V gene's germline CDR1 is SGHNT and CDR2 YYREEE (reference sequence). The CDR3 sequence: CASSLRFGQRETQYF. The CDR3, as DNA: TGTGCCAGCAGCCTCCGTTTCGGCCAGCGGGAGACCCAGTACTTC.

The table lists this clonotype with many counts. V and J are TRBV20-1 and TRBJ2-1; D is uncertain. The V gene's germline CDR1 is DFQATT and CDR2 SNEGSKA (reference sequence). V lost 6 bases and J lost 3, with 18 bases in between. The CDR3 is made up of 15 amino acids. CDR3 in amino acids: CSAPLGRTYYNEQFF. The CDR3 DNA reads TGCAGTGCCCCCCTTGGCAGAACCTACTACAATGAGCAGTTCTTC.

This clonotype was seen a handful of times. The rearrangement uses TRBV5-1 and TRBJ2-7, with TRBD2 matching 7 bases. This CDR3 contains 14 residues. J lost 5 bases, V lost 5 bases, and 10 bases had no gene match. Germline lookup yields CDR1 SGHRS and CDR2 YFSETQ. DNA for the CDR3: TGCGCCAGCAGGGGATTAGCGGGTACTAACGAGCAGTACTTC. Protein sequence: CASRGLAGTNEQYF.

This clonotype was picked up many times. The rearrangement links TRBV12-3 or TRBV12-4 to TRBJ1-1; D gene unclear. V was clipped by 7 bases and J by 4 bases, with 13 bases between them. The CDR3 consists of 13 residues. DNA for the CDR3: TGTGCCAGCAATTCAGGCGAAATCACTGAAGCTTTCTTT. Translating it yields CASNSGEITEAFF.

In its sample, this clonotype was seen a few times. V is TRBV20-1 and J is TRBJ1-5; tentatively, D is TRBD1 (5 bases). Germline lookup yields CDR1 DFQATT and CDR2 SNEGSKA (reference sequence). V gave up 5 bases and J gave up 7 bases, with 18 bases separating them. The CDR3 contains 14 residues. The CDR3 sequence: CSAPGAQTLQPQHF. CDR3 coding DNA: TGCAGTGCTCCCGGGGCTCAAACCCTGCAGCCCCAGCATTTT.

This chain connects TRBV5-1 to TRBJ2-1; 8 positions agree with TRBD2. Germline V lookup: CDR1 SGHRS, CDR2 YFSETQ. The CDR3 sequence is 16 residues long. V shed 1 base, J shed 4 bases, and the junction held 7 bases outside the gene matches. For the CDR3, the DNA is TGCGCCAGCAGCTTGCGGGCTAGCGGGCTTTACAATGAGCAGTTCTTC. Translation: CASSLRASGLYNEQFF. The entire variable domain, with the rest obtained from reference TRBV5-1 and TRBJ2-1, is as follows: KAGVTQTPRYLIKTRGQQVTLSCSPISGHRSVSWYQQTPGQGLQFLFEYFSETQRNKGNFPGRFSGRQFSNSRSEMNVSTLELGDSALYLCASSLRASGLYNEQFFGPGTRLTVL.

The gene calls are TRBV5-1 and TRBJ2-7, with D hard to call. The CDR3 spans 13 residues. Germline-derived CDR1 and CDR2 are SGHRS and YFSETQ. V shed 4 bases and J shed 3 bases, with 11 bases lying between them. Here the CDR3 DNA reads TGCGCCAGCAGCGTTATGCTCAGCTACGAGCAGTACTTC. Its translation: CASSVMLSYEQYF.

CDR3 loop: CASSVPGLAGGLQETQYF. In DNA form, the CDR3 reads TGTGCCAGCAGCGTGCCGGGACTAGCGGGAGGGCTTCAAGAGACCCAGTACTTC. The J gene is TRBJ2-5, the V gene TRBV5-4; the match to TRBD2 covers 16 bases. Germline CDR1 reads SGHNT; CDR2 reads YYREEE (reference sequence). The CDR3 runs 18 residues. With 4 bases clipped from V and 2 bases from J, the junction kept 8 bases outside the gene matches.

This clonotype was counted at least ten times. The genes are TRBV2 and TRBJ2-3; TRBD1 agrees at 7 bases. Trimming took 5 bases from V and 4 from J; bases not matched to a gene: 6. CDR1 SNHLY and CDR2 FYNNEI come from the germline V gene. The CDR3 has 14 residues. CDR3 DNA: TGTGCCAGCAGTAGAGACAGGGCCCCAGATACGCAGTATTTT. This encodes CASSRDRAPDTQYF.

CDR3 sequence reads: CASSGGTPTDTQYF. CDR3 in DNA: TGCGCCAGCAGCGGCGGGACTCCCACAGATACGCAGTATTTT. V is TRBV4-1 and J is TRBJ2-3; TRBD2 might be the D (6 bases). V shed 5 bases and J shed 2 bases, with 11 bases lying between them. CDR3 length equals 14 residues. The germline gives CDR1 MGHRA, CDR2 YSYEKL.

J is TRBJ2-3 and V is TRBV5-1, with TRBD2 matching over 10 bases. CDR3 size: 16 residues. With 6 bases clipped from V and 1 base from J, the junction kept 8 bases outside the gene matches. CDR1 is SGHRS, CDR2 YFSETQ, per germline. The CDR3 nucleotides read TGCGCCAGCAAAGCGGGAGGGCCCCTAGGCACAGATACGCAGTATTTT. It yields the protein CASKAGGPLGTDTQYF.